What follows are 21 T cell receptor beta chains derived from one specimen sequenced in a study of Graves' ophthalmopathy and Graves' hyperthyroidism. For repertoire sequencing, the TCR beta CDR3 regions were amplified from RNA transcripts. An opening RT-PCR round employed HTBI primers and preceded a second-round multiplex PCR. Each CDR3 protein is one row after TCRdb ran MiXCR on the multiplex PCR reads. In the table there are about 640,000 distinct CDR3 sequences, under 50% of which are singletons. Sequencing was performed on peripheral blood. All receptors derive from an adult man with Graves' ophthalmopathy.

The genes are TRBV20-1 and TRBJ2-5; perhaps D is TRBD1 or TRBD2 (5 bases each). This CDR3 region has 12 residues. Deletions cut 5 bases from V and 5 bases from J, with 12 bases between. Germline CDR1 reads DFQATT; CDR2 reads SNEGSKA (reference sequence). The CDR3 reads CSAWDLEETQYF. DNA for the CDR3: TGCAGTGCTTGGGACCTGGAGGAGACCCAGTACTTC.

V and J are TRBV7-6 and TRBJ2-2, with 7 bases matching TRBD1. CDR1 is SGHVS, CDR2 FNYEAQ, per germline. Trimming took 10 bases from V and 4 from J; bases not matched to a gene: 15. This CDR3 is built from 16 residues. The CDR3 reads CANSLGTARTTGELFF. CDR3 sequence (DNA): TGTGCCAACAGTCTCGGGACAGCGAGGACCACCGGGGAGCTGTTTTTT. The entire variable domain, with the rest obtained from reference TRBV7-6 and TRBJ2-2, is as follows: GAGVSQSPRYKVTKRGQDVALRCDPISGHVSLYWYRQALGQGPEFLTYFNYEAQQDKSGLPNDRFSAERPEGSISTLTIQRTEQRDSAMYRCANSLGTARTTGELFFGEGSRLTVL.

This chain uses TRBV25-1 with TRBJ1-1; D is possibly TRBD1 (5 bases). In germline, CDR1 is MGHDK, CDR2 SYGVNS. The germline V and J ends were trimmed by 5 bases and 2 bases, with 15 bases remaining between them. CDR3 size: 15 residues. The CDR3 is CASSWTSTDNTEAFF. DNA for the CDR3: TGTGCCAGCAGTTGGACGTCGACAGACAACACTGAAGCTTTCTTT. Filled out from reference TRBV25-1 and TRBJ1-1, the complete variable domain reads EADIYQTPRYLVIGTGKKITLECSQTMGHDKMYWYQQDPGMELHLIHYSYGVNSTEKGDLSSESTVSRIRTEHFPLTLESARPSHTSQYLCASSWTSTDNTEAFFGQGTRLTVV.

This clonotype was seen more than once but under ten times. One junction end disagrees with the germline gene, perhaps due to a read error. The J gene is TRBJ1-2, the V gene TRBV10-2; D might be TRBD1 (5 bases). The length of the CDR3 is 18 residues. Germline V CDR1 and CDR2: WSHSY, SAAADI. Here the CDR3 DNA reads TGTGCCAGCAGTTACGGGGCCTCGGGACCCCCTCCTAACTATGGCTACACCTTC. This encodes CASSYGASGPPPNYGYTF.

CDR3 sequence (DNA): TGTGCCAGCAGTCGGACAGGGGGCGGCGAGACCCAGTACTTC. This sequence encodes CASSRTGGGETQYF. The rearrangement links TRBV12-3 or TRBV12-4 to TRBJ2-5; 11 bases agree with TRBD1. The V gene end was trimmed by 5 bases and the J gene end by 5 bases; junction bases not matched to a gene: 4. This CDR3 spans 14 amino acids.

This clonotype was recorded at least ten times. The chain employs TRBV5-5 and TRBJ2-7; perhaps TRBD2 as D (6 bases). Trimming left V 3 bases short and J 0 bases short, with 10 bases between. The CDR3 extends over 14 amino acids. Looked up from germline, CDR1 is SGHKS and CDR2 is YYEKEE (reference sequence). The CDR3 reads CASSSYGGSYEQYF. CDR3 in DNA: TGTGCCAGCAGCTCATACGGGGGCTCCTACGAGCAGTACTTC.

As concerns this clonotype: At one of its ends the junction is not consistent with the germline gene, which may arise from a read error. The chain links TRBV5-1 to TRBJ2-1; D assignment may be TRBD1 or TRBD2 (6 bases each). Germline loops: CDR1 SGHRS, CDR2 YFSETQ. This CDR3 contains 16 residues. CDR3 DNA: TGTGCCAGCAGCTTAGTAGGGGGGAGCTCCTACAATGAGCAGTTCTTC. This sequence encodes CASSLVGGSSYNEQFF.

The rearrangement links TRBV30 to TRBJ1-1; 7 positions agree with TRBD1. There are 13 residues in the CDR3. CDR1 and CDR2 from the germline V gene are GTSNPN and SVGIG (reference sequence). With 7 bases clipped from V and 1 base from J, the junction kept 6 bases outside the gene matches. CDR3 bases: TGTGCCTTGAGCCGACAGGGGAACACTGAAGCTTTCTTT. Translating gives CALSRQGNTEAFF.

This chain links TRBV5-8 with TRBJ2-5; 7 bases align to TRBD1. Germline-derived CDR1 and CDR2 are SGHTS and YDEGEE. The CDR3 sequence is 14 residues long. The junction had 8 bases not matched to a gene; V was cut back by 4 bases and J by 5 bases. The DNA of the CDR3 is TGTGCCAGCAGCGGGGGACAGCAGCCCGAGACCCAGTACTTC. Amino acid sequence: CASSGGQQPETQYF.

Here the CDR3 reads CASSGSGGAYEQYF. The CDR3 coding sequence is TGTGCCAGCAGTGGATCCGGGGGAGCCTACGAGCAGTACTTC. V gene TRBV6-1 combines with J gene TRBJ2-7, with TRBD2 as a possible D gene (6 bases). This CDR3 comprises 14 residues. V lost 4 bases to trimming and J lost 2 bases, with 12 bases between them. The germline gives CDR1 MNHNS, CDR2 SASEGT.

The chain recombines TRBV7-9 with TRBJ2-5, with 9 bases fitting TRBD1. Germline CDR1 and CDR2: SEHNR and FQNEAQ (reference sequence). The CDR3 runs 17 residues. V lost 5 bases to trimming and J lost 4 bases; unmatched junction nucleotides: 14. CDR3 in amino acids: CASSLTGTGNFGETQYF. The CDR3 DNA sequence: TGTGCCAGCAGCCTCACCGGGACAGGGAATTTCGGAGAGACCCAGTACTTC.

This clonotype was seen repeatedly, ten times or more. The rearrangement links TRBV7-2 to TRBJ2-7; D is possibly TRBD1 or TRBD2 (7 bases each). There are 14 residues in the CDR3. V lost 5 bases and J 3 bases, leaving 14 bases between the germline ends. Germline CDR1 SGHTA, CDR2 FQGNSA. CDR3 DNA: TGTGCCAGCAGCAATCAGCGGGACAGCTACGAGCAGTACTTC. This encodes CASSNQRDSYEQYF.

The gene calls are TRBV11-2 and TRBJ2-3, with D uncertain. Germline lookup yields CDR1 SGHAT and CDR2 FQNNGV. The CDR3 extends over 15 amino acids. Trimming took 2 bases from V and 3 from J, leaving 12 bases between them. Here the CDR3 reads CASSLLLSGTDTQYF. CDR3 nucleotides: TGTGCCAGCAGCTTACTTCTTTCCGGGACAGATACGCAGTATTTT.

This clonotype showed up just a few times. V and J are TRBV4-1 and TRBJ1-5; D is unclear. CDR1 and CDR2 from the germline V gene are MGHRA and YSYEKL. Trimming stripped 1 base from V and 7 bases from J, with 11 bases between. The CDR3 runs to 14 residues. The CDR3 here is CASSQVGSKQPQHF. In nucleotides, the CDR3 is TGCGCCAGCAGCCAAGTTGGGTCAAAACAGCCCCAGCATTTT.

The J gene is TRBJ1-4, the V gene TRBV10-3; TRBD1 is a possible D gene (5 bases). Germline values: CDR1 ENHRY, CDR2 SYGVKD. CDR3 length: 15 amino acids. The V and J ends lost 6 bases and 10 bases respectively, with 21 bases between them. CDR3 sequence: CAIRPGEGRDRKLFF. In nucleotides, the CDR3 is TGTGCCATCAGACCCGGGGAGGGGCGAGATCGAAAACTGTTTTTT.

The J gene is TRBJ1-5, the V gene TRBV19, with D unclear. The CDR3 spans 17 residues. Trimming cost V 0 bases and J 0 bases, with 12 bases left between them. The germline CDR1 and CDR2 sequences are LNHDA and SQIVND (reference sequence). The CDR3 region is CASSIDRIRYSNQPQHF. The DNA of the CDR3 is TGTGCCAGTAGTATAGACCGGATCCGTTATAGCAATCAGCCCCAGCATTTT.

Remarks on this clonotype: One junction end does not reproduce the germline sequence, and a read error may be involved. V is TRBV2 and J is TRBJ2-2; a weak D match, TRBD2 (5 bases). The CDR3 extends over 12 amino acids. Germline CDR1 and CDR2: SNHLY and FYNNEI. The CDR3, as DNA: TGTGCCAGCAGCAAGTACACCGGGAAGCTGTTTTTT. Protein product: CASSKYTGKLFF.

The chain has TRBV2 and TRBJ1-1; 10 nucleotides match TRBD1. V shed 5 bases, J shed 6 bases, and the junction held 12 bases outside the gene matches. Germline V gives CDR1 SNHLY, CDR2 FYNNEI. The length of the CDR3 is 16 residues. This CDR3 reads CASSTGQGDLGAEAFF. The CDR3 DNA reads as TGTGCCAGCAGTACCGGACAGGGGGACTTAGGCGCTGAAGCTTTCTTT. Variable domain in full (rest from reference TRBV2 and TRBJ1-1): EPEVTQTPSHQVTQMGQEVILRCVPISNHLYFYWYRQILGQKVEFLVSFYNNEISEKSEIFDDQFSVERPDGSNFTLKIRSTKLEDSAMYFCASSTGQGDLGAEAFFGQGTRLTVV.

The rearrangement links TRBV15 to TRBJ1-2; 7 bases match TRBD1. The CDR3 spans 14 residues. Per germline, CDR1 LNHNV and CDR2 YYDKDF (reference sequence). Trimming at V came to 10 bases and at J to 5 bases, leaving 13 bases not matched to a gene. The CDR3 spells CASSVRGTAYGYTF. The DNA of the CDR3 is TGTGCCAGCAGTGTCAGGGGGACAGCGTATGGCTACACCTTC.

V is TRBV20-1 and J is TRBJ2-5, with 13 positions matching TRBD2. The germline gives CDR1 DFQATT, CDR2 SNEGSKA (reference sequence). The CDR3 spans 18 residues. The junction had 17 bases not matched to a gene; V was cut back by 1 base and J by 9 bases. The CDR3 nucleotides read TGCAGTGCTAGAGTAAGACTAGCGGGGGGCCCACTCTCCGAGGCCCAGTACTTC. Its translation: CSARVRLAGGPLSEAQYF.

The chain links TRBV4-3 to TRBJ2-7; 9 nucleotides align to TRBD2. The CDR3 covers 15 residues. V lost 3 bases and J lost 3; bases outside the gene matches: 6. Germline CDR1 is LGHNA and CDR2 is YSLEER. In DNA, the CDR3 is TGCGCCAGCAGCCACGGGACTAGCAGTAACTACGAGCAGTACTTC. It translates to CASSHGTSSNYEQYF.